This is a list of T cell receptor beta chains from one sample in a study of regulatory T cells in long-lasting Graves disease. Using its own MiXCR run on the multiplex PCR reads, TCRdb lists one record per CDR3 protein. There are hundreds of thousands of distinct CDR3 sequences in the sample; approximately 15% occur only once, and about 32% lies in the top ten. This same sample was also part of a study on T cells in Graves' hyperthyroidism and ophthalmopathy.

The source was peripheral blood mononuclear cells (PBMCs), collected at new diagnosis, from a patient treated with antithyroid drugs. The receptor set was obtained from a man aged 35 to 55 with Graves disease. The CDR3 runs from the conserved cysteine through the conserved F or W. The D gene is left open where the match is weak. Clone sizes are given selectively: once, few, many, or a class where the clone is expanded.

v_call	cdr3_length	d_call	clone_size	j_call	cdr3_aa	cdr3_nt
TRBV25-1	15	.	many	TRBJ2-5	CASSRPGKLQETQYF	TGTGCCAGCAGTAGACCTGGAAAACTCCAAGAGACCCAGTACTTC
TRBV7-2	15	TRBD1	many	TRBJ2-3	CASSKPGQGTDTQYF	TGTGCCAGCAGCAAACCGGGACAGGGCACAGATACGCAGTATTTT
TRBV6-1	15	.	.	TRBJ1-6	CASRLTGGYNSPLHF	TGTGCCAGCAGACTGACGGGAGGGTATAATTCACCCCTCCACTTT
TRBV30	16	TRBD1	many	TRBJ1-5	CAWSVGTVLRNQPQHF	TGTGCCTGGAGTGTGGGGACAGTCTTAAGAAATCAGCCCCAGCATTTT
TRBV11-2	18	.	few	TRBJ2-1	CASSSHRGGPSIYNEQFF	TGTGCCAGCAGCTCACATAGAGGGGGGCCTTCCATCTACAATGAGCAGTTCTTC
TRBV11-1	15	.	few	TRBJ2-7	CASSFSGLTGDEQYF	TGTGCCAGCAGCTTTTCCGGCCTGACGGGGGACGAGCAGTACTTC
TRBV3-1	14	.	many	TRBJ2-1	CASSPWGSDNEQFF	TGTGCCAGCAGCCCATGGGGCAGCGACAATGAGCAGTTCTTC
TRBV24-1	13	TRBD2	many	TRBJ2-1	CATSDRPSGGKFF	TGTGCCACCAGTGACCGTCCTAGCGGGGGGAAGTTCTTC
TRBV19	13	TRBD1	few	TRBJ2-2	CATSTGYTGELFF	TGTGCCACTTCGACAGGGTACACCGGGGAGCTGTTTTTT
TRBV4-3	14	.	many	TRBJ2-7	CASSRNLQGYEQYF	TGCGCCAGCAGCCGTAATCTTCAGGGTTACGAGCAGTACTTC
TRBV20-1	14	.	few	TRBJ1-5	CSATPKGYNQPQHF	TGCAGTGCTACCCCGAAGGGGTACAATCAGCCCCAGCATTTT
TRBV27	15	TRBD1	many	TRBJ2-5	CASSLGRGSLETQYF	TGTGCCAGCAGTTTGGGCAGGGGGAGTTTGGAGACCCAGTACTTC
TRBV7-3	18	TRBD2	many	TRBJ2-5	CASSPGRSRAGVGETQYF	TGTGCCAGCAGCCCAGGGCGGTCTAGAGCGGGGGTCGGAGAGACCCAGTACTTC
TRBV15	13	TRBD1	many	TRBJ2-7	CATSSKGAGEQYF	TGTGCCACCAGCAGTAAGGGGGCGGGTGAGCAGTACTTC
TRBV2	14	TRBD1	many	TRBJ1-5	CASRGTGGNQPQHF	TGTGCCAGCAGAGGGACAGGGGGAAATCAGCCCCAGCATTTT
TRBV9	17	TRBD2	.	TRBJ2-1	CASSVRLAGFSYNEQFF	TGTGCCAGCAGCGTAAGACTAGCGGGATTTTCCTACAATGAGCAGTTCTTC
TRBV11-3	15	TRBD1	.	TRBJ2-3	CASSSRDRSTDTQYF	TGTGCCAGCAGTTCCCGGGACAGGAGCACAGATACGCAGTATTTT